A single sample gave rise to the 8 T cell receptor beta chains below, sequenced in a study of T-cell memory formation after mild COVID-19. Each CDR3 protein gets one entry after TCRdb re-called the 5' RACE reads with MiXCR. The sample consists of about 170,000 distinct CDR3 sequences, about an eighth of them appearing once. Sequenced sample: PBMCs or a T cell subset sorted from them (not recorded which). These TCRs come from a man younger than 30 who had mild COVID-19 (a few samples of this study predate the infection). Cell type and time point are not known.

This clonotype was seen only a few times. The chain carries TRBV20-1 and TRBJ2-2; the match to TRBD2 covers 7 bases. The germline V gene encodes CDR1 DFQATT and CDR2 SNEGSKA (reference sequence). J was trimmed by 0 bases and V by 6 bases; bases with no gene match: 4. The CDR3 spans 14 residues. The CDR3 protein is CSARDYSNTGELFF. The CDR3 DNA sequence: TGCAGTGCCCGGGACTACTCGAACACCGGGGAGCTGTTTTTT.

This clonotype was recorded a few times. This chain connects TRBV4-1 to TRBJ1-5; unclear D gene. The CDR3 spans 13 residues. The V and J ends lost 3 bases and 3 bases respectively, with 6 bases between them. Germline V gene data show CDR1 as MGHRA and CDR2 as YSYEKL. DNA for the CDR3: TGCGCCAGCAGCCACTCAAACAATCAGCCCCAGCATTTT. This encodes CASSHSNNQPQHF.

This rearrangement joins TRBV5-1 to TRBJ2-2, with 11 bases that match TRBD2. This CDR3 region has 16 residues. The trim removed 4 bases at V and 4 bases at J, leaving 6 bases unmatched. Germline V gene lookup returns CDR1 SGHRS and CDR2 YFSETQ. Here the CDR3 DNA reads TGCGCCAGCAGCCCTGGCGGACTAGCGGGCACCGGGGAGCTGTTTTTT. Its translation is CASSPGGLAGTGELFF.

This sequence joins TRBV29-1 and TRBJ1-2, with a possible D match to TRBD1 (5 bases). The CDR3 spans 16 residues. Between the trimmed V and J ends, which lost 5 bases and 4 bases, there was a span of 23 bases. Germline V gene sequence: CDR1 SQVTM, CDR2 ANQGSEA. The CDR3 DNA reads as TGCAGCGTTTATCCCGGTTTAGGGGTGGGCCTCTATGGCTACACCTTC. Translating gives CSVYPGLGVGLYGYTF.

This sequence joins TRBV30 and TRBJ1-6, with 9 bases identical to TRBD1. The CDR3 has 17 residues. The trim removed 5 bases at V and 0 bases at J, leaving 8 bases unmatched. The germline gives CDR1 GTSNPN, CDR2 SVGIG (reference sequence). The CDR3 region is CAWLDRGGFSYNSPLHF. The CDR3 nucleotides are TGTGCCTGGCTGGACAGGGGAGGATTCTCCTATAATTCACCCCTCCACTTT.

This clonotype occurred a few times. This rearrangement joins TRBV6-1 to TRBJ2-7, with no clear D. The CDR3 is 16 amino acids. The germline V gene has CDR1 MNHNS and CDR2 SASEGT. With 5 bases removed from V and 5 bases from J, the gap between germline ends came to 22 bases. The CDR3 loop is CASSRSRSRLNDEQYV. The CDR3 DNA follows: TGTGCCAGCAGTCGTTCTCGGTCAAGGTTAAACGACGAGCAGTACGTC.

This chain joins TRBV5-5 and TRBJ1-2; D possibly corresponds to TRBD1 (6 bases). Trimming cost V 2 bases and J 2 bases, with 10 bases left between them. This CDR3 has 14 residues. Germline values: CDR1 SGHKS, CDR2 YYEKEE (reference sequence). The CDR3 loop is CASSFTGLNYGYTF. CDR3 DNA: TGTGCCAGCAGCTTTACAGGGCTGAACTATGGCTACACCTTC.

This clonotype was found a few times. The rearrangement uses TRBV12-3 or TRBV12-4 and TRBJ2-3; D unclear. There are 14 residues in the CDR3. V was clipped by 1 base and J by 2 bases, with 7 bases between them. CDR3: CASSLGPHTDTQYF. In nucleotides, the CDR3 is TGTGCCAGCAGTTTAGGTCCTCACACAGATACGCAGTATTTT.